Each of the 24 T cell receptor beta chains below was sequenced from the same sample in a study of blood T cells in healthy people across ages. Then a second PCR, running about 6 to 12 cycles, was carried out with a sample-barcoded 5' primer and a J-beta primer mix. MiXCR was run by TCRdb on the 5' RACE reads, yielding one entry per CDR3 protein. The table lists about 1.8 million distinct CDR3 sequences, around 50% of them singletons. The material sequenced was blood. These receptors originate from a middle-aged woman in good health.

The rearrangement uses TRBV29-1 and TRBJ2-3; D call uncertain. Germline assignment: CDR1 SQVTM and CDR2 ANQGSEA. V shed 2 bases and J shed 0 bases, with 12 bases lying between them. The CDR3 is 15 amino acids. CDR3 in DNA: TGCAGCGTTGAACGGCCTCAAATTAGCACAGATACGCAGTATTTT. Its protein is CSVERPQISTDTQYF.

V is TRBV6-5 and J is TRBJ2-1; D call uncertain. V was pared by 0 bases and J by 11 bases, with 14 bases between. Looked up from germline, CDR1 is MNHEY and CDR2 is SVGAGI. This CDR3 region has 14 residues. CDR3 sequence reads: CASSYSPGNPQQFF. CDR3 nucleotides: TGTGCCAGCAGTTACTCTCCCGGTAACCCCCAGCAGTTCTTC.

In its sample, this clonotype was seen a few times. An end of the junction does not agree with germline; a read error may underlie this. This chain uses TRBV4-1 with TRBJ2-1; 7 nucleotides align to TRBD2. Per germline, CDR1 MGHRA and CDR2 YSYEKL. The CDR3 is 15 amino acids. CDR3 bases: TGCGCCAGTAGCCAGAGCGGGGCCGACTACAATGAGCAGTTCTTC. This codes for CASSQSGADYNEQFF.

This chain uses TRBV20-1 with TRBJ2-5; 10 bases are shared with TRBD2. With 8 bases clipped from V and 1 base from J, the junction kept 4 bases outside the gene matches. The germline V gene has CDR1 DFQATT and CDR2 SNEGSKA (reference sequence). The CDR3 runs 13 residues. CDR3 in amino acids: CSRLAGFQETQYF. The CDR3 DNA reads TGCAGTAGACTAGCGGGCTTCCAAGAGACCCAGTACTTC.

The rearrangement joins TRBV20-1 to TRBJ2-7; D may match TRBD1 or TRBD2 (5 bases each). Germline V gene lookup returns CDR1 DFQATT and CDR2 SNEGSKA (reference sequence). The CDR3 totals 15 residues. Trimming stripped 5 bases from V and 0 bases from J, with 17 bases between. The CDR3 sequence is CSARPRDRSSYEQYF. Here the CDR3 DNA reads TGCAGTGCTCGTCCTCGGGACCGGAGCTCCTACGAGCAGTACTTC.

The rearrangement joins TRBV12-3 or TRBV12-4 to TRBJ2-1; TRBD2 matches at 8 bases. With V trimmed by 7 bases and J by 1 base, 12 bases remained unmatched. This CDR3 contains 17 residues. In nucleotides, the CDR3 is TGTGCCAGCAATCCGTTTGTAGCGGGGTCATCCTACAATGAGCAGTTCTTC. Translation: CASNPFVAGSSYNEQFF.

This clonotype has a handful of counts. This chain uses TRBV12-3 or TRBV12-4 with TRBJ1-2; D not certain. The CDR3 consists of 14 residues. The V end was cut by 6 bases, the J end by 5 bases, with 16 bases between. Here the CDR3 reads CASRPPGSGYGYTF. As DNA, the CDR3 is TGTGCCAGCAGGCCCCCCGGGAGCGGTTATGGCTACACCTTC.

The chain links TRBV24-1 to TRBJ2-5, with unresolved D. CDR1 is KGHDR and CDR2 is SFDVKD in the germline V gene. V lost 3 bases, J lost 11 bases, and 18 bases lay in between. The CDR3 totals 14 residues. CDR3 sequence reads: CATSDTLVPNEQYF. The CDR3 bases are TGTGCCACCAGTGATACATTAGTCCCCAATGAGCAGTACTTC.

V is TRBV28 and J is TRBJ1-1; D ambiguous. Per germline, CDR1 MDHEN and CDR2 SYDVKM. This CDR3 contains 12 residues. V gave up 2 bases and J gave up 6 bases, with 7 bases separating them. This CDR3 reads CASSLTLAEAFF. The CDR3, as DNA: TGTGCCAGCAGTTTAACTCTCGCTGAAGCTTTCTTT.

The genes are TRBV20-1 and TRBJ1-2, with D unresolved. This CDR3 contains 14 residues. CDR1 and CDR2 (germline): DFQATT, SNEGSKA (reference sequence). Deletions cut 3 bases from V and 2 bases from J, with 13 bases between. The chain's CDR3 is CSARPETLNYGYTF. As DNA, the CDR3 is TGCAGTGCTAGGCCCGAGACATTAAACTATGGCTACACCTTC.

The chain combines TRBV6-5 with TRBJ2-3; D is possibly TRBD1 (6 bases). CDR1 is MNHEY, CDR2 SVGAGI, per germline. The CDR3 length is 14 residues. Trimming removed 6 bases at V and 2 bases at J, with 12 bases between. CDR3 residues: CASSTDRFTDTQYF. The CDR3, as DNA: TGTGCCAGCAGCACGGACAGATTCACAGATACGCAGTATTTT.

The genes are TRBV2 and TRBJ1-5, with D perhaps TRBD1 (6 bases). V lost 4 bases, J lost 2 bases, and 9 bases lay in between. The CDR3 covers 14 residues. In germline, CDR1 is SNHLY, CDR2 FYNNEI. The CDR3 DNA reads as TGTGCCAGCAGTGCAGGGGCAGGCAATCAGCCCCAGCATTTT. This sequence encodes CASSAGAGNQPQHF.

The rearrangement joins TRBV9 to TRBJ2-3; TRBD1 matches at 7 bases. CDR1 SGDLS and CDR2 YYNGEE come from the germline V gene. The CDR3 totals 16 residues. The V gene end was trimmed by 4 bases and the J gene end by 5 bases; junction bases not matched to a gene: 13. The CDR3, as DNA: TGTGCCAGCAGCCAGGGGGTTGTGAGGGATGGAGATACGCAGTATTTT. This encodes CASSQGVVRDGDTQYF.

The rearrangement uses TRBV12-3 or TRBV12-4 and TRBJ2-7; 8 bases match TRBD2. The end of the DNA fits TRBJ2-5 better, so the J call may be wrong. The CDR3 length is 14 residues. CDR3 region: CASSVGGGMKTQYF. The CDR3 DNA follows: TGTGCCAGCAGTGTCGGGGGGGGGATGAAGACCCAGTACTTC.

The CDR3 sequence: CASSKPGQGSSYNSPLHF. For the CDR3, the DNA is TGTGCCAGCAGTAAACCGGGACAGGGGAGTTCCTATAATTCACCCCTCCACTTT. The chain recombines TRBV12-3 or TRBV12-4 with TRBJ1-6; 10 bases align to TRBD1. The CDR3 is 18 amino acids. V lost 5 bases to trimming and J lost 1 base; unmatched junction nucleotides: 8.

The rearrangement links TRBV4-2 to TRBJ2-1; 14 bases map to TRBD2. Germline V lookup: CDR1 LGHNA, CDR2 YNFKEQ. J gave up 2 bases and V 4 bases, and 7 bases lay outside the gene matches. CDR3 length equals 18 residues. CDR3 sequence: CASSPTSGGAWTYNEQFF. The CDR3 DNA sequence: TGTGCCAGCAGCCCGACTAGCGGGGGGGCATGGACCTACAATGAGCAGTTCTTC.

V and J are TRBV6-6 and TRBJ2-3; TRBD1 is a possible D gene (7 bases). V lost 1 base, J lost 5 bases, and 13 bases lay in between. Germline V gene sequence: CDR1 MNHNY, CDR2 SVGAGI (reference sequence). CDR3 size: 15 residues. CDR3 nucleotides: TGTGCCAGCAGTTACTGGAGGGGGCAGGGAGATACGCAGTATTTT. Translation: CASSYWRGQGDTQYF.

The V gene is TRBV20-1, the J gene TRBJ2-5; 9 nucleotides agree with TRBD2. The germline CDR1 and CDR2 sequences are DFQATT and SNEGSKA (reference sequence). The ends lost 3 bases at V and 11 bases at J; junction bases unmatched: 25. The CDR3 totals 18 residues. The DNA of the CDR3 is TGCAGTGCTAGGGATTCCCGAGTAGCGGGGGACCTTCACAATGAGCAGTACTTC. Amino acids: CSARDSRVAGDLHNEQYF.

The V and J genes are TRBV20-1 and TRBJ2-7; 8 bases agree with TRBD1. V lost 0 bases, J lost 3 bases, and 7 bases stayed unmatched. Germline V gives CDR1 DFQATT, CDR2 SNEGSKA (reference sequence). This CDR3 has 15 residues. CDR3 nucleotide sequence: TGCAGTGCTAGAGATCCCCGACAGGGGAACTACGAGCAGTACTTC. Translating it yields CSARDPRQGNYEQYF.

The rearrangement uses TRBV20-1 and TRBJ1-2; D gene uncertain. In germline, CDR1 is DFQATT, CDR2 SNEGSKA (reference sequence). This CDR3 is built from 13 residues. Trimming removed 0 bases from V and 4 bases from J, with 9 bases in between. The CDR3 DNA follows: TGCAGTGCTAGAGATGACAATGGCTATGGCTACACCTTC. Translation gives CSARDDNGYGYTF.

The chain links TRBV5-1 to TRBJ2-5; D is unclear. Germline CDR1 reads SGHRS; CDR2 reads YFSETQ. V shed 4 bases and J shed 0 bases, with 10 bases lying between them. The CDR3 is 14 amino acids. CDR3 sequence (DNA): TGCGCCAGCAGCCGCGACGGAAACCAAGAGACCCAGTACTTC. It is translated as CASSRDGNQETQYF.

This clonotype came up a few times. The rearrangement links TRBV4-3 to TRBJ2-1; 9 positions agree with TRBD1. With 4 bases clipped from V and 9 bases from J, the junction kept 13 bases outside the gene matches. The CDR3 loop spans 16 amino acids. Germline lookup yields CDR1 LGHNA and CDR2 YSLEER. The CDR3 region has the DNA TGCGCCAGCAGCCGAACCCGGGACAGGGTGGGCGGTGAGCAGTTCTTC. This sequence encodes CASSRTRDRVGGEQFF.

The chain carries TRBV7-2 and TRBJ1-2; unclear D gene. The CDR3 has 19 residues. V lost 1 base and J 0 bases, leaving 21 bases between the germline ends. Germline CDR1 reads SGHTA; CDR2 reads FQGNSA. Here the CDR3 reads CASSLGFGSSSLANYGYTF. DNA of the CDR3: TGTGCCAGCAGCTTAGGCTTCGGGTCATCATCTTTAGCTAACTATGGCTACACCTTC. Using reference TRBV7-2 and TRBJ1-2 for the parts outside the CDR3, the full variable domain is GAGVSQSPSNKVTEKGKDVELRCDPISGHTALYWYRQSLGQGLEFLIYFQGNSAPDKSGLPSDRFSAERTGGSVSTLTIQRTQQEDSAVYLCASSLGFGSSSLANYGYTFGSGTRLTVV.

The gene calls are TRBV20-1 and TRBJ1-5; D remains unclear. There are 12 residues in the CDR3. The germline gives CDR1 DFQATT, CDR2 SNEGSKA (reference sequence). With 3 bases removed from V and 6 bases from J, the gap between germline ends came to 9 bases. Written as DNA, the CDR3 is TGCAGTGCTAGCCCGGTGGCTCAGCCCCAGCATTTT. It encodes CSASPVAQPQHF.